A selection of T cell receptor beta chains follows, all from one sample in a study of CXCR3-negative and CXCR3-positive naive CD8 T cells. TCRdb reprocessed the 5' RACE reads, keeping one entry per CDR3 protein, no DNA. This sample's table reports some 150,000 distinct CDR3 sequences. What was sequenced was naive CXCR3+ CD8+ T cells from blood. The receptor set was obtained from a human donor in good health. Some clones in this sample may be carry-over from other donors' samples. CDR3s include the opening cysteine and the closing phenylalanine or tryptophan. Each record gives: CDR3 protein, V gene, J gene.

CDR3 protein: CASTLLTSGSDEQYF
V gene: TRBV28
J gene: TRBJ2-7

CDR3 protein: CASSHGTVLEAFF
V gene: TRBV6-5
J gene: TRBJ1-1

CDR3 protein: CASSQERWGSYNEQFF
V gene: TRBV4-3
J gene: TRBJ2-1

CDR3 protein: CASSPAGVSYEQYF
V gene: TRBV7-8
J gene: TRBJ2-7

CDR3 protein: CASSQGGSLGGLREQFF
V gene: TRBV4-1
J gene: TRBJ2-1

CDR3 protein: CASSQDRLVADTQYF
V gene: TRBV4-2
J gene: TRBJ2-3

CDR3 protein: CASEGVTYEQYF
V gene: TRBV2
J gene: TRBJ2-7

CDR3 protein: CAWTLRGRDTGELFF
V gene: TRBV30
J gene: TRBJ2-2

CDR3 protein: CATSPLTGELFF
V gene: TRBV15
J gene: TRBJ2-2

CDR3 protein: CASSVVYGSSYNEQFF
V gene: TRBV9
J gene: TRBJ2-1

CDR3 protein: CASSPKVGKGETQYF
V gene: TRBV9
J gene: TRBJ2-5